This T cell receptor beta chain emerged from a study of blood T cell repertoires in COVID-19. Study-level information: The samples span acute and convalescent COVID-19 from the United States, Italy and Spain. The cDNA or gDNA used as material had been derived from T cells, B-cell-depleted T cells, or PBMCs.

Sequencing used immunoSEQ multiplex PCR; TCRdb keeps in-frame clones, though not all of them. The data show roughly 52,000 clones, about four fifths seen once. The CDR3 runs to 14 residues. In germline, CDR1 is SEHNR, CDR2 FQNEAQ (reference sequence). As regards this clone: Sequence at one end of the junction differs from germline and may be a read error. Other DNA sequences within the sample encode an identical CDR3.

The TCR was taken from a human donor in a cohort sampled during active COVID-19. The sample comprised peripheral blood. J is TRBJ1-6 and V is TRBV7-9; D might be TRBD1 (6 bases). In DNA, the CDR3 is TGTGCCAGCAGCTTAGGGGGGGGACATTCTCCCCTCCACTTT. Translated, it gives CASSLGGGHSPLHF.